This TCR beta chain was profiled in a study of blood T cell repertoires in COVID-19. The overall study: There were acute and convalescent COVID-19 samples, and they came from the United States, Italy and Spain. Nucleic acid was either cDNA or gDNA, and it came from T cells, B-cell-depleted T cells, or PBMCs.

Two negative PCRs, clearance, or symptom resolution characterized the recovered Cohort 3 donors. In the original processing: For nucleated cells, counts were estimated from reference gene primer amplification. TCRdb's copy holds only in-frame clones and misses some; the assay was immunoSEQ multiplex PCR. For V, J and clone size, that table is used; D and trimming come from the DNA. The sample consists of over 250,000 clones, around 92% of them appearing once. The CDR3 extends over 14 amino acids. V was trimmed by 1 base and J by 4 bases, leaving 10 bases between them. From germline, CDR1 is MDHEN and CDR2 SYDVKM.

The origin of this receptor is a woman aged 55-70 years who had recovered from COVID-19. Source material: PBMCs or T cells enriched from blood (not recorded which). The V call is TRBV28, the J call TRBJ1-1; perhaps TRBD1 as D (6 bases). CDR3 loop: CASSLSGGRTEAFF. The CDR3, as DNA: TGTGCCAGCAGTTTATCGGGGGGCCGCACTGAAGCTTTCTTT.